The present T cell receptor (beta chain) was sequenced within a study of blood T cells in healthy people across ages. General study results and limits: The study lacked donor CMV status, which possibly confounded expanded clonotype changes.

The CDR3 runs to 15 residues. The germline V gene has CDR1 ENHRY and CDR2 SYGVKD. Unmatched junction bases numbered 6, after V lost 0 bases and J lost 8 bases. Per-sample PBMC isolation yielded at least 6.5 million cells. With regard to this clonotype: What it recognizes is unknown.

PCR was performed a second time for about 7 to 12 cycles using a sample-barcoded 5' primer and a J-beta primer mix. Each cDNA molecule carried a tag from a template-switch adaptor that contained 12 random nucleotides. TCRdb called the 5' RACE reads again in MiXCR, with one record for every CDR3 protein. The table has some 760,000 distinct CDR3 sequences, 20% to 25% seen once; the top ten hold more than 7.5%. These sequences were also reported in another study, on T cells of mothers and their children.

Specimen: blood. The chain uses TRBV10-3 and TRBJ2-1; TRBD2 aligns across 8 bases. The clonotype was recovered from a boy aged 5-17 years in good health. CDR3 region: CAISESIAGRDEQFF. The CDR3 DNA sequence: TGTGCCATCAGTGAGTCAATAGCGGGACGCGATGAGCAGTTCTTC.